The 27 T cell receptor beta chains in this list originate from one sample, sequenced in a study of blood T cell repertoires in COVID-19. The data were produced by immunoSEQ multiplex PCR, yet TCRdb's version contains in-frame clones alone and is incomplete. The data show roughly 230,000 clones, around 90% seen once. Source material: peripheral blood. The receptors were sampled from a man in his thirties or forties with COVID-19, enrolled during active disease.

CDR3 loop: CASSQGGGDSYEQYF. CDR3 nucleotide sequence: TGCGCCAGCAGCCAAGGGGGTGGGGACAGCTACGAGCAGTACTTC. The chain is built from TRBV4-1 and TRBJ2-7, with 7 bases that match TRBD1. The CDR3 length is 15 residues. CDR1 and CDR2 (germline): MGHRA, YSYEKL. V lost 1 base and J lost 3; bases outside the gene matches: 6.

This chain links TRBV5-1 with TRBJ1-2; perhaps TRBD1 as D (5 bases). With 4 bases removed from V and 5 bases from J, the gap between germline ends came to 15 bases. This CDR3 is built from 14 residues. Germline V CDR1 and CDR2: SGHRS, YFSETQ. CDR3 residues: CASSPRQTEYGYTF. CDR3 coding DNA: TGCGCCAGCAGCCCCAGACAGACCGAGTATGGCTACACCTTC.

This rearrangement joins TRBV10-3 to TRBJ1-5; the D gene is possibly TRBD1 (5 bases). Deletions cut 3 bases from V and 1 base from J, with 7 bases between. Germline V gene data show CDR1 as ENHRY and CDR2 as SYGVKD. This CDR3 comprises 14 residues. The CDR3 DNA reads as TGTGCCATCAGTGACAGGGCGAGCAATCAGCCCCAGCATTTT. It yields the protein CAISDRASNQPQHF.

The rearrangement uses TRBV6-1 and TRBJ1-3, with TRBD1 as a possible D gene (5 bases). There are 16 residues in the CDR3. Trimming cost V 4 bases and J 1 base, with 14 bases left between them. Per the germline V gene, CDR1 is MNHNS and CDR2 is SASEGT. Here the CDR3 DNA reads TGTGCCAGCAGTGGAGTTCTGACAGTTTCTGGAAACACCATATATTTT. Protein product: CASSGVLTVSGNTIYF.

The V gene is TRBV10-1, the J gene TRBJ1-2; D uncertain. The germline gives CDR1 WNHNN, CDR2 SYGVQD (reference sequence). With 9 bases removed from V and 1 base from J, the gap between germline ends came to 9 bases. The CDR3 is made up of 12 amino acids. DNA of the CDR3: TGCGCCAGAATCGAGATTAACTATGGCTACACCTTC. This encodes CARIEINYGYTF.

The V call is TRBV18, the J call TRBJ2-7, with 7 bases fitting TRBD2. CDR3 length: 15 residues. Losses at the gene ends were 0 bases for V and 3 bases for J; bases not matched to a gene: 5. Germline V gene data show CDR1 as KGHSH and CDR2 as LQKENI. This chain's CDR3 is CASSPPGLPIYEQYF. CDR3 nucleotides: TGTGCCAGCTCACCACCGGGACTACCAATCTACGAGCAGTACTTC.

The chain links TRBV5-5 to TRBJ2-7; 7 positions agree with TRBD1. Trimming cost V 2 bases and J 6 bases; bases outside gene matches: 5. This CDR3 has 13 amino acids. Germline assignment: CDR1 SGHKS and CDR2 YYEKEE (reference sequence). The CDR3 DNA is TGTGCCAGCAGCTTACAGACAGGGCGCGAGCAGTACTTC. Its translation: CASSLQTGREQYF. The whole variable domain, remainder taken from reference TRBV5-5 and TRBJ2-7, is DAGVTQSPTHLIKTRGQQVTLRCSPISGHKSVSWYQQVLGQGPQFIFQYYEKEERGRGNFPDRFSARQFPNYSSELNVNALLLGDSALYLCASSLQTGREQYFGPGTRLTVT.

The chain is built from TRBV3-1 (or the pseudogene TRBV3-2) and TRBJ2-1; 10 bases align to TRBD2. The CDR3 extends over 15 amino acids. V trimming: 4 bases; J trimming: 4 bases; junction bases outside the gene matches: 4. Germline V CDR1 and CDR2: LGHDT, YNNKEL (reference sequence). CDR3 region: CASSLPLAGYNEQFF. The CDR3 bases are TGTGCCAGCAGCCTCCCACTAGCGGGGTACAATGAGCAGTTCTTC.

The rearrangement links TRBV7-9 to TRBJ2-3, with a possible D match to TRBD1 (6 bases). Germline lookup yields CDR1 SEHNR and CDR2 FQNEAQ (reference sequence). Trimming took 3 bases from V and 2 from J, leaving 18 bases between them. The CDR3 is made up of 17 amino acids. CDR3 region: CASSLGRMGAHTDTQYF. Written as DNA, the CDR3 is TGTGCCAGCAGCTTGGGTCGGATGGGGGCACACACAGATACGCAGTATTTT.

The V and J genes are TRBV2 and TRBJ1-4; 8 bases map to TRBD1. Germline CDR1 and CDR2: SNHLY and FYNNEI. The CDR3 has 13 amino acids. Trimming removed 9 bases from V and 6 bases from J; junction bases left unmatched: 6. CDR3 DNA: TGTGCCAGTAACGACAGGGGCGATGAAAAACTGTTTTTT. Its translation: CASNDRGDEKLFF.

The V call is TRBV14, the J call TRBJ1-5, with TRBD1 as a possible D gene (6 bases). The CDR3 spans 13 residues. V was shortened by 4 bases and J by 7 bases, with 11 bases between the two germline ends. From germline, CDR1 is SGHDN and CDR2 FVKESK. CDR3 sequence (DNA): TGTGCCAGCAGCCTGGGGGCTGGGCAGCCCCAGCATTTT. Its protein product is CASSLGAGQPQHF.

This clone was picked up one time. This chain links TRBV18 with TRBJ1-1, with D perhaps matching TRBD1 (5 bases). Germline V lookup: CDR1 KGHSH, CDR2 LQKENI. The CDR3 has 14 amino acids. V lost 2 bases and J 1 base, leaving 8 bases between the germline ends. CDR3 bases: TGTGCCAGCTCACCAGGGGCAGCGAACACTGAAGCTTTCTTT. This translates into CASSPGAANTEAFF. The entire variable domain, with the rest obtained from reference TRBV18 and TRBJ1-1, is as follows: NAGVMQNPRHLVRRRGQEARLRCSPMKGHSHVYWYRQLPEEGLKFMVYLQKENIIDESGMPKERFSAEFPKEGPSILRIQQVVRGDSAAYFCASSPGAANTEAFFGQGTRLTVV.

The chain carries TRBV3-1 (or the pseudogene TRBV3-2) and TRBJ1-1; perhaps TRBD1 as D (5 bases). The CDR3 totals 14 residues. V was pared by 4 bases and J by 4 bases, with 13 bases between. Per germline, CDR1 LGHDT and CDR2 YNNKEL (reference sequence). CDR3 region: CASSPTVGSTEAFF. The CDR3 DNA sequence: TGTGCCAGCAGCCCGACAGTAGGTTCCACTGAAGCTTTCTTT.

The chain uses TRBV19 and TRBJ1-2; 7 bases match TRBD1. J lost 6 bases, V lost 2 bases, and 3 bases had no gene match. Germline CDR1 is LNHDA and CDR2 is SQIVND (reference sequence). The CDR3 loop spans 13 amino acids. The CDR3 DNA follows: TGTGCCAGTAGTATATCGACAGGGAATGGCTACACCTTC. Its protein product is CASSISTGNGYTF. The whole variable domain, remainder taken from reference TRBV19 and TRBJ1-2, is DGGITQSPKYLFRKEGQNVTLSCEQNLNHDAMYWYRQDPGQGLRLIYYSQIVNDFQKGDIAEGYSVSREKKESFPLTVTSAQKNPTAFYLCASSISTGNGYTFGSGTRLTVV.

J is TRBJ1-3 and V is TRBV7-2; a weak D match, TRBD1 (6 bases). Trimming left V 4 bases short and J 4 bases short, with 8 bases between. The CDR3 covers 13 residues. The germline CDR1 and CDR2 sequences are SGHTA and FQGNSA. The CDR3 loop reads CASSYGQGNTIYF. The CDR3, as DNA: TGTGCCAGCAGCTACGGACAGGGAAACACCATATATTTT.

The gene calls are TRBV5-1 and TRBJ1-5; unclear D gene. Germline CDR1 and CDR2: SGHRS and YFSETQ. The V gene lost 0 bases and the J gene lost 2 bases, with 9 bases spanning the gap. The CDR3 covers 15 residues. The CDR3 DNA sequence: TGCGCCAGCAGCTTGGGCCTGAGGGGCAATCAGCCCCAGCATTTT. Residues: CASSLGLRGNQPQHF.

This sequence joins TRBV9 and TRBJ1-3; no definite D call. V was cut by 3 bases and J by 2 bases, with 9 bases left in between. The CDR3 consists of 14 residues. Germline-derived CDR1 and CDR2 are SGDLS and YYNGEE. The CDR3 reads CASSGEVPGNTIYF. The CDR3 DNA reads TGTGCCAGCAGCGGGGAGGTGCCTGGAAACACCATATATTTT.

This rearrangement joins TRBV13 to TRBJ2-5; TRBD2 agrees at 11 bases. The junction had 4 bases not matched to a gene; V was cut back by 0 bases and J by 1 base. The CDR3 length is 17 residues. Germline assignment: CDR1 PRHDT and CDR2 FYEKMQ (reference sequence). CDR3 in amino acids: CASSLGGLAGGQETQYF. DNA of the CDR3: TGTGCCAGCAGCTTAGGCGGCCTAGCGGGGGGCCAAGAGACCCAGTACTTC.

The rearrangement uses TRBV7-6 and TRBJ1-3; a weak D match, TRBD1 (5 bases). V lost 2 bases and J lost 4, with 15 bases in between. This CDR3 is 16 amino acids long. Germline CDR1 is SGHVS and CDR2 is FNYEAQ. The CDR3 loop is CASSLYGQLGGNTIYF. In DNA, the CDR3 is TGTGCCAGCAGCTTATACGGACAATTGGGGGGAAACACCATATATTTT.

The chain couples TRBV5-5 to TRBJ2-3; D is perhaps TRBD2 (6 bases). CDR1 and CDR2 (germline): SGHKS, YYEKEE (reference sequence). CDR3 size: 15 residues. The ends were cut back, 7 bases at V and 4 bases at J, with 19 bases in the middle. CDR3 DNA: TGTGCCAGCCACCCGGGGCGCGGGGAGGCAGATACGCAGTATTTT. Residues: CASHPGRGEADTQYF.

The gene calls are TRBV20-1 and TRBJ1-1; D not certain. This CDR3 is 13 amino acids long. Germline CDR1 and CDR2: DFQATT and SNEGSKA (reference sequence). Trimming cost V 3 bases and J 4 bases, with 12 bases left between them. In DNA, the CDR3 is TGCAGTGCTAGTTACCGAGCGGGCACTGAAGCTTTCTTT. Translating gives CSASYRAGTEAFF.

This clone was seen a single time. This sequence joins TRBV2 and TRBJ2-2, with 9 bases lining up with TRBD1. The CDR3 runs 13 residues. Germline V lookup: CDR1 SNHLY, CDR2 FYNNEI. V lost 7 bases, J lost 6 bases, and 3 bases stayed unmatched. The CDR3, as DNA: TGTGCCAGCACCGGACAGGGGTCCGGGGAGCTGTTTTTT. It encodes CASTGQGSGELFF.

The J gene is TRBJ1-1, the V gene TRBV29-1, with D hard to call. Trimming shortened V by 7 bases and J by 7 bases, and 22 bases separated the two germline ends. The germline V gene has CDR1 SQVTM and CDR2 ANQGSEA. The length of the CDR3 is 14 residues. This chain's CDR3 is CSARVRTEEGEAFF. The CDR3 DNA is TGCAGCGCCCGTGTCCGCACGGAGGAGGGTGAAGCTTTCTTT.

Concerning this clone: At the DNA level, this CDR3 is encoded by other sequences in the same sample as well. This sequence joins TRBV5-4 and TRBJ1-3; TRBD1 matches 8 bases. V lost 4 bases to trimming and J lost 2 bases; unmatched junction nucleotides: 2. The CDR3 contains 14 residues. Germline values: CDR1 SGHNT, CDR2 YYREEE (reference sequence). The CDR3 region is CASSLDRAGNTIYF. The CDR3 DNA reads as TGTGCCAGCAGCCTGGACAGGGCTGGAAACACCATATATTTT.

J is TRBJ2-2 and V is TRBV6-1; D gene unclear. V shed 1 base and J shed 0 bases, with 9 bases lying between them. The CDR3 spans 16 residues. The germline V gene has CDR1 MNHNS and CDR2 SASEGT. CDR3 coding DNA: TGTGCCAGCAGTGAAGGTTGGCCCGCGAACACCGGGGAGCTGTTTTTT. Encoded protein: CASSEGWPANTGELFF.

The V and J genes are TRBV6-5 and TRBJ1-2; weak D call: TRBD1 (5 bases). This CDR3 spans 13 amino acids. Deletions cut 8 bases from V and 8 bases from J, with 18 bases between. CDR1 MNHEY and CDR2 SVGAGI come from the germline V gene. The CDR3 sequence: CASDRDSARGYTF. The CDR3 DNA reads as TGTGCCAGCGACCGGGACTCAGCGAGAGGCTACACCTTC.

The chain links TRBV19 to TRBJ2-3, with 8 bases identical to TRBD1. Germline V gene sequence: CDR1 LNHDA, CDR2 SQIVND (reference sequence). CDR3 size: 16 residues. V lost 3 bases to trimming and J lost 4 bases; unmatched junction nucleotides: 9. CDR3 region: CASSIADRGVADTQYF. The CDR3 bases are TGTGCCAGTAGTATCGCCGACAGGGGAGTAGCAGATACGCAGTATTTT.